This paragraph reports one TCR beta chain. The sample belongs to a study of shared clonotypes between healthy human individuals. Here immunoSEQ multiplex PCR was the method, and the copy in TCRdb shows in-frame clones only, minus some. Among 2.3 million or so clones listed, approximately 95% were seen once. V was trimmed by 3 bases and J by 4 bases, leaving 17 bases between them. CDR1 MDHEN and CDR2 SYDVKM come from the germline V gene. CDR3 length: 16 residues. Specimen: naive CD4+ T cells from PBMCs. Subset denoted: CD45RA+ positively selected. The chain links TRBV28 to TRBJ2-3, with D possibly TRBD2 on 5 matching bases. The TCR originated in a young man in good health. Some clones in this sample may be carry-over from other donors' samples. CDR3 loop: CASSFIGRGLPDTQYF. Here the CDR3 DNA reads TGTGCCAGCAGTTTCATTGGTAGAGGGCTTCCAGATACGCAGTATTTT.